The 13 T cell receptor beta chains in this list originate from one sample, sequenced in a study of memory CD4+ T cells and cytomegalovirus serostatus. Single viable CD3+CD4+CD8-CD45RO+ cells were sorted as the memory CD4+ T cells. Some clones are missing from TCRdb's copy, which holds only in-frame ones; the method was immunoSEQ multiplex PCR. The repertoire holds some 25,000 clones, approximately 71% seen once, with 0.9% to 1.1% in the top ten. The sequenced sample was memory CD4+ T cells from blood. These receptors were collected from an adult in good health and CMV-seronegative.

The chain uses TRBV10-3 and TRBJ1-1; D call uncertain. The CDR3 sequence is 13 residues long. The V and J ends lost 6 bases and 1 base respectively, with 9 bases between them. The V gene's germline CDR1 is ENHRY and CDR2 SYGVKD. CDR3 nucleotides: TGTGCCATCAGGCAGGCAGCGAACACTGAAGCTTTCTTT. Its protein product is CAIRQAANTEAFF.

In its sample, this clone was seen a few times. J is TRBJ2-7 and V is TRBV5-1; D is possibly TRBD1 (5 bases). V lost 3 bases, J lost 3 bases, and 13 bases lay in between. The CDR3 runs to 14 residues. Germline V gene lookup returns CDR1 SGHRS and CDR2 YFSETQ. DNA of the CDR3: TGCGCCAGCAGCTCGTCAAGACAGTTCTACGAGCAGTACTTC. Protein product: CASSSSRQFYEQYF.

The CDR3 is CASSLSQGESGNTIYF. The CDR3 DNA reads TGTGCCAGCAGCTTATCCCAGGGGGAGTCTGGAAACACCATATATTTT. The V call is TRBV7-9, the J call TRBJ1-3; 7 positions match TRBD1. J lost 1 base, V lost 2 bases, and 5 bases had no gene match. This CDR3 region has 16 residues. Germline assignment: CDR1 SEHNR and CDR2 FQNEAQ (reference sequence).

The chain combines TRBV6-6 with TRBJ2-1; 7 bases align to TRBD2. The CDR3 extends over 15 amino acids. Germline loops: CDR1 MNHNY, CDR2 SVGAGI (reference sequence). V gave up 4 bases and J gave up 7 bases; unmatched junction bases: 10. The CDR3 DNA is TGTGCCAGCAGTTCCGGGACTATGCTAAATAATGAGCAGTTCTTC. This encodes CASSSGTMLNNEQFF.

The rearrangement links TRBV6-5 to TRBJ1-1; maybe TRBD1 (6 bases). The V end was cut by 2 bases, the J end by 7 bases, with 11 bases between. The length of the CDR3 is 13 residues. Germline CDR1 is MNHEY and CDR2 is SVGAGI. CDR3 loop: CASSYSQGSEAFF. The CDR3 region has the DNA TGTGCCAGCAGTTACAGCCAGGGGAGTGAAGCTTTCTTT.

In regard to this clone: One end of the junction varies from germline; a read error may be responsible. The chain combines TRBV7-7 with TRBJ2-5; 12 bases map to TRBD1. The CDR3 loop spans 14 amino acids. Germline-derived CDR1 and CDR2 are SSHAT and FNYEAQ (reference sequence). Here the CDR3 reads CASSAGQGAETQYF. Written as DNA, the CDR3 is TGTGCTAGCAGCGCGGGACAGGGGGCAGAGACCCAGTACTTC.

This sequence joins TRBV11-2 and TRBJ2-1; 8 nucleotides agree with TRBD2. Germline-derived CDR1 and CDR2 are SGHAT and FQNNGV. Trimming cost V 5 bases and J 3 bases; bases outside gene matches: 6. This CDR3 has 15 amino acids. For the CDR3, the DNA is TGTGCCAGCAGCGAAAGTAGCGGGAACTACAATGAGCAGTTCTTC. Amino acid sequence: CASSESSGNYNEQFF.

There are a few counts of this clone. This chain connects TRBV30 to TRBJ2-7; TRBD1 matches at 12 bases. CDR1 is GTSNPN, CDR2 SVGIG, per germline (reference sequence). The length of the CDR3 is 13 residues. Losses at the gene ends were 3 bases for V and 5 bases for J; bases not matched to a gene: 2. The CDR3 reads CAWRGTGGDEQYF. As DNA, the CDR3 is TGTGCCTGGAGAGGGACAGGGGGCGACGAGCAGTACTTC. The variable domain in full, completed from reference TRBV30 and TRBJ2-7, reads SQTIHQWPATLVQPVGSPLSLECTVEGTSNPNLYWYRQAAGRGLQLLFYSVGIGQISSEVPQNLSASRPQDRQFILSSKKLLLSDSGFYLCAWRGTGGDEQYFGPGTRLTVT.

V and J are TRBV7-9 and TRBJ1-3, with no clear D. V shed 6 bases and J shed 0 bases, with 9 bases lying between them. This CDR3 is 14 amino acids long. CDR1 and CDR2 from the germline V gene are SEHNR and FQNEAQ (reference sequence). The CDR3 DNA follows: TGTGCCAGCAGTCCAGATTTCTCTGGAAACACCATATATTTT. This sequence encodes CASSPDFSGNTIYF.

V usage is TRBV7-9 and J usage is TRBJ2-4, with no clear D. The CDR3 loop spans 16 amino acids. From germline, CDR1 is SEHNR and CDR2 FQNEAQ (reference sequence). V gave up 2 bases and J gave up 6 bases, with 17 bases separating them. CDR3 amino acids: CASSLSGGNPVNIQYF. CDR3 nucleotides: TGTGCCAGCAGCTTATCAGGCGGCAATCCGGTAAACATTCAGTACTTC.

The chain joins TRBV29-1 to TRBJ2-5; 9 bases fit TRBD2. Germline CDR1 is SQVTM and CDR2 is ANQGSEA. This CDR3 spans 14 amino acids. With V trimmed by 4 bases and J by 4 bases, 7 bases remained unmatched. CDR3 loop: CSVVGSGGGETQYF. The DNA for the CDR3 is TGCAGCGTTGTAGGTAGCGGGGGCGGAGAGACCCAGTACTTC.

This chain uses TRBV11-3 with TRBJ1-5; TRBD1 agrees at 11 bases. V was clipped by 3 bases and J by 2 bases; unmatched bases: 9. This CDR3 is built from 18 residues. In germline, CDR1 is SGHNT, CDR2 YENEEA. In DNA, the CDR3 is TGTGCCAGCAGCTTTCCCGGGACAGGGGGATGCGGCAATCAGCCCCAGCATTTT. This sequence encodes CASSFPGTGGCGNQPQHF.

The V gene is TRBV5-4, the J gene TRBJ2-1, with a possible D match to TRBD2 (7 bases). V was cut by 1 base and J by 7 bases, with 12 bases left in between. The CDR3 covers 14 residues. Germline V gene lookup returns CDR1 SGHNT and CDR2 YYREEE (reference sequence). The CDR3 loop is CASSLWGGRNEQFF. CDR3 bases: TGTGCCAGCAGCTTGTGGGGGGGCCGAAATGAGCAGTTCTTC.